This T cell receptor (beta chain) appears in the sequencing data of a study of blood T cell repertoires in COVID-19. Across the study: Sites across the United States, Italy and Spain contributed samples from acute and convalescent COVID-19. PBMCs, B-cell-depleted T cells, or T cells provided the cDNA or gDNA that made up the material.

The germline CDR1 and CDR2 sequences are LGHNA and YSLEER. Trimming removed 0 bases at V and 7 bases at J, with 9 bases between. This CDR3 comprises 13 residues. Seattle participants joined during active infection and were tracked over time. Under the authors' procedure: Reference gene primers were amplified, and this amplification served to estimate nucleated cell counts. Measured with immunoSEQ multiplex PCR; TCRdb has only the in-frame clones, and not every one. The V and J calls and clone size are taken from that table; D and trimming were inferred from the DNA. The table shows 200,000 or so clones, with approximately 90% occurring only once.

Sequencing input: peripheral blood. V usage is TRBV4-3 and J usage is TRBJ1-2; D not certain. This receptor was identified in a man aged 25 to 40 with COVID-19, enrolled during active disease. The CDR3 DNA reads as TGCGCCAGCAGCCAAGATCGGGTGGCTGGCTACACCTTC. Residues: CASSQDRVAGYTF.